This is a list of T cell receptor beta chains from one sample in a study of cytomegalovirus exposure and HLA in healthy donors. The data were produced by immunoSEQ multiplex PCR, yet TCRdb's version contains in-frame clones alone and is incomplete. The table includes around 150,000 clones, around three quarters detected once. Source material: PBMCs. Every receptor here comes from a man aged 25 to 40 in good health and CMV-seronegative. Each CDR3 is given with its conserved first and last residue. D genes are given only for firm matches. Clone size is shown for a subset of rows, as once, few, many or a class of expanded clone.

CASSEKTGGLYNEQFF TGTGCCAGCAGTGAAAAGACGGGAGGGTTATACAATGAGCAGTTCTTC 16 TRBV6-1 NA TRBD2 TRBJ2-1
CASSLQGVSKSPLHF TGTGCCAGCAGCCTACAGGGAGTTTCGAAATCACCCCTCCACTTT 15 TRBV6-1 NA NA TRBJ1-6
CASSEQGRGNQPQHF TGTGCCAGCAGTGAACAGGGAAGGGGCAATCAGCCCCAGCATTTT 15 TRBV6-1 NA NA TRBJ1-5
CASSSGTGESYEQYF TGTGCCAGCAGTTCAGGGACAGGGGAGTCCTACGAGCAGTACTTC 15 TRBV28 NA TRBD1 TRBJ2-7
CASIPTRRAGYTEAFF TGTGCCAGTATCCCTACGCGGAGGGCAGGATACACTGAAGCTTTCTTT 16 TRBV19 NA NA TRBJ1-1
CASSGGAFSRNTEAFF TGTGCCAGCAGCGGGGGGGCTTTTTCCAGGAACACTGAAGCTTTCTTT 16 TRBV6-6 NA NA TRBJ1-1
CSVVSDTSGTIYF TGCAGCGTTGTTTCGGATACCTCGGGCACCATATATTTT 13 TRBV29-1 NA NA TRBJ1-3
CASSLVGHLNTEAFF TGTGCCAGCAGCTTGGTAGGACATCTGAACACTGAAGCTTTCTTT 15 TRBV5-6 few NA TRBJ1-1
CATAQDRVADTQYF TGTGCCACCGCCCAGGACAGGGTTGCAGATACGCAGTATTTT 14 TRBV28 NA TRBD1 TRBJ2-3
CASREGGGFF TGTGCCAGCAGGGAGGGCGGGGGTTTCTTT 10 TRBV6-1 NA NA TRBJ1-1
CASSPLLDSSNTGELFF TGTGCCAGCTCACCTCTCCTGGACAGTTCGAACACCGGGGAGCTGTTTTTT 17 TRBV18 NA NA TRBJ2-2
CASRWKGDTEAFF TGTGCCAGCAGATGGAAGGGAGACACTGAAGCTTTCTTT 13 TRBV28 NA NA TRBJ1-1